This T cell receptor (beta chain) was documented in a study of T cell responses to AZD1222 COVID-19 vaccine. Study results and limitations: The sample set comprised mostly white British donors with more females, and clonal diversity was possibly underestimated. Spike-specific TCR breadth and depth rose after two AZD1222 doses.

Only one count was recorded for this clone. The antigen is undetermined. The analysis combined second doses at about 4 or about 12 weeks. Produced via immunoSEQ multiplex PCR; TCRdb's table is partial and in-frame only. The sample shows about 93,000 clones, around 89% of them seen only once. Here the sequenced sample was peripheral blood, taken 28 days after the second AZD1222 dose. This receptor was taken from an adult who received the AZD1222 COVID-19 vaccine.

In nucleotides, the CDR3 is TGTGCCAGCACCACCCCGGAGGCGGGCCTCACTTCCTACGAGCAGTACTTC. Encoded protein: CASTTPEAGLTSYEQYF. The genes are TRBV21-1 and TRBJ2-7; the table's D call, TRBD2, has no DNA check behind it. TRBV21-1 is noted as a pseudogene. This CDR3 is 17 amino acids long.